Shown below are 30 T cell receptor beta chains from a single sample sequenced in a study of blood T cell repertoires in COVID-19. Sequencing used immunoSEQ multiplex PCR; TCRdb keeps in-frame clones, though not all of them. Of some 520,000 clones in the sample, 75% to 90% are singletons; the top ten hold roughly 0.92%. The sample was peripheral blood. The source of these receptors is a man younger than 35 with COVID-19, enrolled during active disease.

This sequence joins TRBV2 and TRBJ2-1, with 8 positions matching TRBD2. The CDR3 extends over 15 amino acids. V lost 7 bases, J lost 3 bases, and 8 bases stayed unmatched. Per germline, CDR1 SNHLY and CDR2 FYNNEI. The CDR3 region has the DNA TGTGCCAGCATTCCTGCAGCGGGGGTCTACAATGAGCAGTTCTTC. Its protein is CASIPAAGVYNEQFF.

The rearrangement links TRBV28 to TRBJ2-7; 10 positions agree with TRBD2. Germline CDR1 is MDHEN and CDR2 is SYDVKM. There are 15 residues in the CDR3. V lost 4 bases, J lost 0 bases, and 3 bases stayed unmatched. This CDR3 reads CASSWASGGSYEQYF. The CDR3 coding sequence is TGTGCCAGCAGTTGGGCTAGCGGGGGCTCCTACGAGCAGTACTTC.

Note on this clone: Different DNA sequences within this sample yield the same CDR3. V is TRBV7-9 and J is TRBJ2-5; TRBD1 is a possible D gene (7 bases). V was shortened by 5 bases and J by 4 bases, with 14 bases between the two germline ends. CDR3 size: 14 residues. Germline lookup yields CDR1 SEHNR and CDR2 FQNEAQ (reference sequence). CDR3 amino acids: CASSSRQGGETQYF. In nucleotides, the CDR3 is TGTGCCAGCAGCAGCCGACAGGGAGGAGAGACCCAGTACTTC.

The genes are TRBV18 and TRBJ2-1, with a possible D match to TRBD2 (5 bases). The CDR3 spans 15 residues. The V and J ends lost 1 base and 7 bases respectively, with 14 bases between them. Germline loops: CDR1 KGHSH, CDR2 LQKENI. CDR3 sequence reads: CASSPQSGTDNEQFF. CDR3 DNA: TGTGCCAGCTCACCACAAAGCGGAACTGATAATGAGCAGTTCTTC.

The chain links TRBV5-4 to TRBJ2-7; no clear D. There are 15 residues in the CDR3. Germline assignment: CDR1 SGHNT and CDR2 YYREEE (reference sequence). The V end was cut by 1 base, the J end by 3 bases, with 14 bases between. Here the CDR3 reads CASSLFASANYEQYF. The CDR3 nucleotides read TGTGCCAGCAGCTTGTTCGCCAGCGCCAACTACGAGCAGTACTTC.

The V call is TRBV19, the J call TRBJ2-7; 9 nucleotides agree with TRBD1. This CDR3 spans 15 amino acids. Per germline, CDR1 LNHDA and CDR2 SQIVND (reference sequence). The junction had 12 bases not matched to a gene; V was cut back by 7 bases and J by 5 bases. The CDR3 nucleotides read TGTGCCAGTACCCAATCCGGGACAGGGTCCGACGAGCAGTACTTC. Its protein product is CASTQSGTGSDEQYF.

This chain connects TRBV7-3 to TRBJ2-5; no definite D call. There are 13 residues in the CDR3. Germline V gives CDR1 SGHTA, CDR2 FQGTGA. Trimming pared 1 base from V and 5 bases from J, leaving 8 bases between. The CDR3 is CASSLSLGETQYF. Written as DNA, the CDR3 is TGTGCCAGCAGCTTAAGTCTCGGGGAGACCCAGTACTTC.

V usage is TRBV4-2 and J usage is TRBJ2-1; 11 bases align to TRBD2. This CDR3 contains 16 residues. Per the germline V gene, CDR1 is LGHNA and CDR2 is YNFKEQ. The V and J ends lost 5 bases and 3 bases, in that order; junction bases with no gene match: 6. CDR3 protein: CASSVRLAGSYNEQFF. CDR3 in DNA: TGTGCCAGCAGCGTACGACTAGCGGGGAGCTACAATGAGCAGTTCTTC.

This clone was detected ten times or more. The chain uses TRBV7-9 and TRBJ2-4, with 9 nucleotides matching TRBD1. CDR1 and CDR2 from the germline V gene are SEHNR and FQNEAQ (reference sequence). The CDR3 extends over 15 amino acids. The V gene end was trimmed by 5 bases and the J gene end by 7 bases; junction bases not matched to a gene: 9. Here the CDR3 DNA reads TGTGCCAGCAGCCCGCGAAGGACAGGGGCGAACATTCAGTACTTC. Translating it yields CASSPRRTGANIQYF.

The chain links TRBV12-3 or TRBV12-4 to TRBJ1-3; D is unclear. Deletions cut 6 bases from V and 3 bases from J, with 6 bases between. This CDR3 is 12 amino acids long. The CDR3 DNA follows: TGTGCCAGCAGGAGACATGGAAACACCATATATTTT. It encodes CASRRHGNTIYF.

This clone occurred a few times. V gene TRBV5-1 combines with J gene TRBJ1-1; maybe TRBD1 (5 bases). The V gene's germline CDR1 is SGHRS and CDR2 YFSETQ. V was clipped by 4 bases and J by 4 bases, with 11 bases between them. The CDR3 runs to 13 residues. DNA of the CDR3: TGCGCCAGCAGCGGGGACTTTGGCACTGAAGCTTTCTTT. Its protein is CASSGDFGTEAFF.

This chain connects TRBV21-1 to TRBJ2-3; the DNA was not compared with TRBD2, the D call given in the table. TRBV21-1 is a known pseudogene. CDR3 size: 18 residues. DNA for the CDR3: TGTGCCAGCAGCAAGGCCCAAGGGGCCGTGGGGGGTTTAGATACGCAGTATTTT. It encodes CASSKAQGAVGGLDTQYF.

This chain links TRBV10-3 with TRBJ2-7; TRBD1 aligns across 8 bases. After removal of 4 bases from V and 0 bases from J, the junction contained 2 bases not matched to a gene. The CDR3 totals 14 residues. The germline V gene encodes CDR1 ENHRY and CDR2 SYGVKD. The CDR3 here is CAISGQGNSYEQYF. Here the CDR3 DNA reads TGTGCCATCAGTGGACAGGGGAACTCCTACGAGCAGTACTTC.

V is TRBV3-1 (or the pseudogene TRBV3-2) and J is TRBJ2-2; 12 bases line up with TRBD2. This CDR3 contains 16 residues. J lost 10 bases, V lost 0 bases, and 6 bases had no gene match. Germline V gene lookup returns CDR1 LGHDT and CDR2 YNNKEL (reference sequence). Here the CDR3 DNA reads TGTGCCAGCAGCCAAGACCTAGCGGGAGGGCCCTCGGAGCTGTTTTTT. Protein: CASSQDLAGGPSELFF.

This clone was seen just once. The chain combines TRBV6-4 with TRBJ2-3; tentatively, D is TRBD2 (6 bases). Germline-derived CDR1 and CDR2 are MRHNA and SNTAGT. V lost 0 bases and J 6 bases, leaving 16 bases between the germline ends. The CDR3 loop spans 16 amino acids. CDR3 loop: CASSDSTGPAGDTQYF. The DNA for the CDR3 is TGTGCCAGCAGTGACTCCACGGGGCCTGCGGGGGATACGCAGTATTTT.

The chain combines TRBV7-9 with TRBJ1-4; D is unresolved. The CDR3 extends over 14 amino acids. Germline values: CDR1 SEHNR, CDR2 FQNEAQ (reference sequence). Trimming took off 3 bases at V and 2 bases at J, with 7 bases between the two ends. The chain's CDR3 is CASSFRQTNEKLFF. The CDR3 DNA reads TGTGCCAGCAGCTTTCGCCAGACTAATGAAAAACTGTTTTTT.

This clone showed up just a few times. This sample also contains other DNA sequences that code for the same CDR3. V gene TRBV5-1 combines with J gene TRBJ1-1; D gene uncertain. Trimming pared 0 bases from V and 0 bases from J, leaving 3 bases between. The CDR3 runs to 13 residues. The germline gives CDR1 SGHRS, CDR2 YFSETQ. The CDR3 loop is CASSLVVNTEAFF. Written as DNA, the CDR3 is TGCGCCAGCAGCTTGGTCGTGAACACTGAAGCTTTCTTT.

The chain couples TRBV7-2 to TRBJ1-1; 9 bases agree with TRBD1. The CDR3 consists of 14 residues. With V trimmed by 5 bases and J by 5 bases, 6 bases remained unmatched. Germline loops: CDR1 SGHTA, CDR2 FQGNSA. CDR3 loop: CASSLDRGYTEAFF. The CDR3 region has the DNA TGTGCCAGCAGCCTTGACAGGGGGTATACTGAAGCTTTCTTT. Filled out from reference TRBV7-2 and TRBJ1-1, the complete variable domain reads GAGVSQSPSNKVTEKGKDVELRCDPISGHTALYWYRQSLGQGLEFLIYFQGNSAPDKSGLPSDRFSAERTGGSVSTLTIQRTQQEDSAVYLCASSLDRGYTEAFFGQGTRLTVV.

The count of this clone is one. This chain links TRBV10-3 with TRBJ1-5; tentative D call: TRBD1 (6 bases). Germline CDR1 is ENHRY and CDR2 is SYGVKD. The CDR3 is 13 amino acids. Between the trimmed V and J ends, which lost 8 bases and 0 bases, there was a span of 8 bases. The CDR3 loop reads CAIAGDSNQPQHF. The DNA of the CDR3 is TGTGCCATCGCAGGGGATAGCAATCAGCCCCAGCATTTT.

This rearrangement joins TRBV5-1 to TRBJ2-5; D is possibly TRBD2 (6 bases). Germline V lookup: CDR1 SGHRS, CDR2 YFSETQ. With 0 bases removed from V and 2 bases from J, the gap between germline ends came to 14 bases. The CDR3 extends over 16 amino acids. CDR3 loop: CASSLDPAGVQETQYF. DNA of the CDR3: TGCGCCAGCAGCTTGGACCCAGCGGGCGTACAAGAGACCCAGTACTTC. The whole variable domain, filled in from reference TRBV5-1 and TRBJ2-5, reads KAGVTQTPRYLIKTRGQQVTLSCSPISGHRSVSWYQQTPGQGLQFLFEYFSETQRNKGNFPGRFSGRQFSNSRSEMNVSTLELGDSALYLCASSLDPAGVQETQYFGPGTRLLVL.

The rearrangement links TRBV5-4 to TRBJ2-4; the D gene is possibly TRBD1 (6 bases). The CDR3 consists of 14 residues. Per the germline V gene, CDR1 is SGHNT and CDR2 is YYREEE (reference sequence). V lost 1 base, J lost 3 bases, and 8 bases lay in between. As DNA, the CDR3 is TGTGCCAGCAGCTTGAAGGGGGTCAAAAACATTCAGTACTTC. Its translation: CASSLKGVKNIQYF.

The V and J genes are TRBV29-1 and TRBJ2-2; possible D gene TRBD1, 6 bases. This CDR3 region has 15 residues. Germline V gene sequence: CDR1 SQVTM, CDR2 ANQGSEA. With 7 bases removed from V and 0 bases from J, the gap between germline ends came to 15 bases. The CDR3 DNA sequence: TGCAGCGCAACTAGGGGGAGCGCGAACACCGGGGAGCTGTTTTTT. It translates to CSATRGSANTGELFF.

This rearrangement joins TRBV11-2 to TRBJ2-2; 12 bases are a match to TRBD2. Per germline, CDR1 SGHAT and CDR2 FQNNGV. The CDR3 is 16 amino acids. Trimming removed 4 bases from V and 6 bases from J; junction bases left unmatched: 6. The CDR3 spells CASSSPSGRAAGELFF. The CDR3, as DNA: TGTGCCAGCAGCTCACCTAGCGGGAGGGCCGCCGGGGAGCTGTTTTTT.

The chain joins TRBV12-3 or TRBV12-4 to TRBJ2-7; D not certain. V lost 5 bases, J lost 6 bases, and 11 bases lay in between. The CDR3 runs to 12 residues. DNA of the CDR3: TGTGCCAGCAGTGGCGAGGCCGGCGAGCAGTACTTC. Translation gives CASSGEAGEQYF.

The chain carries TRBV3-1 (or the pseudogene TRBV3-2) and TRBJ1-1, with a weak D call TRBD1 (5 bases). This CDR3 is built from 14 residues. Germline V gene lookup returns CDR1 LGHDT and CDR2 YNNKEL (reference sequence). Trimming shortened V by 1 base and J by 1 base, and 7 bases separated the two germline ends. The chain's CDR3 is CASSQGTSNTEAFF. CDR3 sequence (DNA): TGTGCCAGCAGCCAAGGGACATCGAACACTGAAGCTTTCTTT.

The chain combines TRBV5-4 with TRBJ2-6; possible D gene TRBD2, 6 bases. V was trimmed by 2 bases and J by 4 bases, leaving 19 bases between them. Germline CDR1 SGHNT, CDR2 YYREEE (reference sequence). The CDR3 has 18 residues. The CDR3 sequence: CASSFALATKSGANVLTF. The DNA for the CDR3 is TGTGCCAGCAGCTTCGCTCTAGCGACGAAGTCAGGGGCCAACGTCCTGACTTTC.

The chain employs TRBV19 and TRBJ1-1; D is ambiguous. Trimming cost V 5 bases and J 9 bases, with 13 bases left between them. CDR1 LNHDA and CDR2 SQIVND come from the germline V gene (reference sequence). This CDR3 spans 12 amino acids. CDR3 in amino acids: CASSLPDSQAFF. CDR3 in DNA: TGTGCCAGTAGTCTCCCGGACTCACAAGCTTTCTTT.

This clone was picked up a small number of times. The chain recombines TRBV4-1 with TRBJ2-1, with TRBD2 matching 8 bases. V was pared by 0 bases and J by 5 bases, with 9 bases of the junction left unmatched. Looked up from germline, CDR1 is MGHRA and CDR2 is YSYEKL. The CDR3 runs 17 residues. CDR3 loop: CASSQDPPSGGHNEQFF. In DNA form, the CDR3 reads TGCGCCAGCAGCCAAGATCCCCCCAGCGGGGGCCACAATGAGCAGTTCTTC.

The chain links TRBV13 to TRBJ1-4; no firm D call. From germline, CDR1 is PRHDT and CDR2 FYEKMQ (reference sequence). V lost 6 bases and J lost 5, with 13 bases in between. This CDR3 spans 14 amino acids. The CDR3 coding sequence is TGTGCCAGCAGTTCCACAGAATCGAATGAAAAACTGTTTTTT. Translation: CASSSTESNEKLFF.

The V call is TRBV7-9, the J call TRBJ2-3, with a possible D match to TRBD2 (6 bases). This CDR3 has 16 amino acids. Trimming removed 5 bases at V and 2 bases at J, with 17 bases between. The germline V gene has CDR1 SEHNR and CDR2 FQNEAQ (reference sequence). The CDR3 DNA is TGTGCCAGCAGCCCAACCGGGACTCAAGACACAGATACGCAGTATTTT. Translating gives CASSPTGTQDTDTQYF.